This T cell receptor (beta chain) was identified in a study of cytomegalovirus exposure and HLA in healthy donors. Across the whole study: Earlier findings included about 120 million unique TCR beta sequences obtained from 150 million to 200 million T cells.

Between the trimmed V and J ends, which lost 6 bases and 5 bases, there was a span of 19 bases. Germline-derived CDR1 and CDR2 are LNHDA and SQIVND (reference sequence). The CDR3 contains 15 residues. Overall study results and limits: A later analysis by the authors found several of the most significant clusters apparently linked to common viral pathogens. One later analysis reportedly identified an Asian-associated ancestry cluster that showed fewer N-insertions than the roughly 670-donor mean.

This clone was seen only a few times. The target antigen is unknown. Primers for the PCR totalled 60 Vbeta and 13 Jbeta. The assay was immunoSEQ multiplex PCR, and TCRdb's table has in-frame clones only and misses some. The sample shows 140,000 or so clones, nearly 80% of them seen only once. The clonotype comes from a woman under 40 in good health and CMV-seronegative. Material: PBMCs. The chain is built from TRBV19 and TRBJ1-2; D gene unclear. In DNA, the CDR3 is TGTGCCAGTAGCCCAGAGATGGGGAGGAGTTATGGCTACACCTTC. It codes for CASSPEMGRSYGYTF.